These 25 T cell receptor beta chains were all obtained from the same sample, sequenced in a study of T cells after yellow fever vaccination. MiXCR, applied by TCRdb to the 5' RACE reads, yields one record per CDR3 protein. The sample includes some 110,000 distinct CDR3 sequences, roughly 8.9% seen only once; the top ten take 25%. The starting material was CD8+ T cells sorted from PBMCs, obtained 45 days after the yellow fever booster vaccination. Receptors were obtained from a man under 40 who received the YFV17D yellow fever vaccine.

This clonotype was counted at least ten times. This rearrangement joins TRBV14 to TRBJ2-7; D could derive from TRBD1 or TRBD2 (5 bases each). The V and J ends lost 4 bases and 2 bases respectively, with 18 bases between them. This CDR3 contains 16 residues. CDR1 and CDR2 from the germline V gene are SGHDN and FVKESK. CDR3 sequence (DNA): TGTGCCAGCAGCCCCCCTTTTGGGGGACCCGCCTACGAGCAGTACTTC. This sequence encodes CASSPPFGGPAYEQYF.

The chain carries TRBV3-1 and TRBJ2-6; the D is unclear. The V end was cut by 0 bases, the J end by 1 base, with 7 bases between. The CDR3 is 16 amino acids. Germline CDR1 reads LGHDT; CDR2 reads YNNKEL (reference sequence). The CDR3 coding sequence is TGTGCCAGCAGCCAAGATAGGGTTTCTGGGGCCAACGTCCTGACTTTC. Protein: CASSQDRVSGANVLTF.

This clonotype was counted many times. The CDR3, as DNA: TGTGCCAGCAGCCCGTATGGGGCGAGTGAGCAGTTCTTC. This translates into CASSPYGASEQFF. V is TRBV7-6 and J is TRBJ2-1, with TRBD1 as a possible D gene (5 bases). With 5 bases removed from V and 9 bases from J, the gap between germline ends came to 14 bases. This CDR3 spans 13 amino acids. Germline V lookup: CDR1 SGHVS, CDR2 FNYEAQ.

The table lists this clonotype with many counts. V is TRBV27 and J is TRBJ2-3; D gene ambiguous. The CDR3 extends over 13 amino acids. The ends were cut back, 8 bases at V and 2 bases at J, with 11 bases in the middle. CDR1 is MNHEY, CDR2 SMNVEV, per germline (reference sequence). DNA of the CDR3: TGTGCCAGCTCCCGGTCTAACACAGATACGCAGTATTTT. Translation gives CASSRSNTDTQYF.

This clonotype was found many times. The CDR3 region is CASSLAASSYNEQFF. CDR3 nucleotides: TGCGCCAGCAGCTTAGCGGCAAGCTCCTACAATGAGCAGTTCTTC. The chain joins TRBV5-1 to TRBJ2-1, with a tentative D call TRBD2 (5 bases). The CDR3 loop spans 15 amino acids. Trimming pared 2 bases from V and 0 bases from J, leaving 9 bases between. Germline values: CDR1 SGHRS, CDR2 YFSETQ.

The V gene is TRBV18, the J gene TRBJ2-5, with 9 bases fitting TRBD1. Germline CDR1 and CDR2: KGHSH and LQKENI. CDR3 length: 15 amino acids. Trimming cost V 3 bases and J 1 base; bases outside gene matches: 3. The CDR3 DNA reads as TGTGCCAGCTCACCCAGGGACAGGGTCCAAGAGACCCAGTACTTC. Protein sequence: CASSPRDRVQETQYF.

This clonotype was seen at least ten times. The V gene is TRBV6-5, the J gene TRBJ2-1; D might be TRBD2 (6 bases). The ends were cut back, 8 bases at V and 5 bases at J, with 16 bases in the middle. This CDR3 spans 14 amino acids. Germline loops: CDR1 MNHEY, CDR2 SVGAGI. The CDR3 is CASGPVGLNNEQFF. The CDR3 DNA reads TGTGCCAGCGGGCCAGTGGGACTGAACAATGAGCAGTTCTTC.

In its sample, this clonotype was seen a few times. The rearrangement joins TRBV11-2 to TRBJ2-5, with D perhaps TRBD1 or TRBD2 (5 bases each). CDR3 length: 15 residues. CDR1 and CDR2 from the germline V gene are SGHAT and FQNNGV. V lost 3 bases and J 4 bases, leaving 15 bases between the germline ends. The CDR3 is CASSFMTGAVETQYF. CDR3 coding DNA: TGTGCCAGCAGCTTCATGACCGGGGCGGTAGAGACCCAGTACTTC.

This clonotype was picked up many times. V usage is TRBV12-3 or TRBV12-4 and J usage is TRBJ2-1; D unresolved. V was clipped by 2 bases and J by 5 bases, with 10 bases between them. The CDR3 spans 14 residues. The chain's CDR3 is CASSLINEDNEQFF. CDR3 bases: TGTGCCAGCAGTTTAATAAATGAGGACAATGAGCAGTTCTTC.

The chain has TRBV12-5 and TRBJ2-5; D may match TRBD1 or TRBD2 (5 bases each). V was trimmed by 6 bases and J by 0 bases, leaving 17 bases between them. The germline V gene has CDR1 LGHNT and CDR2 FRNRAP. This CDR3 comprises 16 residues. The chain's CDR3 is CASGRDRGLHQETQYF. The CDR3 nucleotides read TGTGCTAGTGGCCGAGACCGGGGCCTCCACCAAGAGACCCAGTACTTC.

This clonotype was detected ten times or more. The rearrangement uses TRBV29-1 and TRBJ2-5; 7 bases fit TRBD1. Looked up from germline, CDR1 is SQVTM and CDR2 is ANQGSEA. V shed 3 bases and J 4 bases; nucleotides not matched to a gene: 5. CDR3 size: 13 residues. For the CDR3, the DNA is TGCAGCGTTGAGAGGACAGGTAGAGAGACCCAGTACTTC. Its translation is CSVERTGRETQYF.

This clonotype was seen ten or more times. The CDR3 sequence is CASSTASPDQYF. The DNA of the CDR3 is TGTGCCAGCAGCACCGCTTCCCCGGACCAGTACTTC. The chain combines TRBV11-2 with TRBJ2-5; no firm D call. Germline V gene data show CDR1 as SGHAT and CDR2 as FQNNGV. There are 12 residues in the CDR3. With 5 bases removed from V and 10 bases from J, the gap between germline ends came to 14 bases. The entire variable domain, with the rest obtained from reference TRBV11-2 and TRBJ2-5, is as follows: EAGVAQSPRYKIIEKRQSVAFWCNPISGHATLYWYQQILGQGPKLLIQFQNNGVVDDSQLPKDRFSAERLKGVDSTLKIQPAKLEDSAVYLCASSTASPDQYFGPGTRLLVL.

This rearrangement joins TRBV14 to TRBJ2-1; 9 bases agree with TRBD1. Germline values: CDR1 SGHDN, CDR2 FVKESK. The CDR3 has 16 residues. V gave up 0 bases and J gave up 8 bases; unmatched junction bases: 8. The DNA for the CDR3 is TGTGCCAGCAGCCAAGATCCCGGGACAGGGTGGCATGAGCAGTTCTTC. Its translation is CASSQDPGTGWHEQFF.

The V gene is TRBV10-1, the J gene TRBJ1-5; D unclear. CDR3 length equals 17 residues. Trimming removed 0 bases at V and 0 bases at J, with 12 bases between. The germline gives CDR1 WNHNN, CDR2 SYGVQD (reference sequence). The CDR3 spells CASSESTLTVSNQPQHF. The DNA of the CDR3 is TGCGCCAGCAGTGAGTCGACTTTGACGGTTAGCAATCAGCCCCAGCATTTT.

CDR3 nucleotide sequence: TGTGCCAGCAGCTGGCCGGGACAGGGGGGCGCCGGGGAGCTGTTTTTT. It encodes CASSWPGQGGAGELFF. The chain uses TRBV6-2 or TRBV6-3 and TRBJ2-2; 11 positions agree with TRBD1. Trimming at V came to 6 bases and at J to 6 bases, leaving 9 bases not matched to a gene. The CDR3 loop spans 16 amino acids. Germline V lookup: CDR1 MNHEY, CDR2 SVGEGT.

This clonotype showed up many times. The chain links TRBV24-1 to TRBJ1-5, with TRBD1 identical over 9 bases. Germline CDR1 KGHDR, CDR2 SFDVKD. CDR3 length: 14 residues. Unmatched junction bases numbered 5, after V lost 5 bases and J lost 7 bases. The DNA of the CDR3 is TGTGCCACCAGTGGGGGACAGGGAAAACAGCCCCAGCATTTT. Translating it yields CATSGGQGKQPQHF.

There are many counts of this clonotype. The rearrangement uses TRBV20-1 and TRBJ2-2; perhaps D is TRBD1 or TRBD2 (5 bases each). V gave up 0 bases and J gave up 0 bases, with 14 bases separating them. CDR1 is DFQATT and CDR2 is SNEGSKA in the germline V gene (reference sequence). The CDR3 sequence is 17 residues long. The CDR3 region is CSARDLGTRSNTGELFF. Written as DNA, the CDR3 is TGCAGTGCTAGAGATCTGGGGACGAGATCGAACACCGGGGAGCTGTTTTTT.

This clonotype was counted at least ten times. V is TRBV4-2 and J is TRBJ2-3, with no clear D. V was shortened by 0 bases and J by 5 bases, with 15 bases between the two germline ends. There are 16 residues in the CDR3. Germline CDR1 reads LGHNA; CDR2 reads YNFKEQ. DNA of the CDR3: TGTGCCAGCAGCCAAGAATCGGGTCTAGGCCAAGATACGCAGTATTTT. This sequence encodes CASSQESGLGQDTQYF.

This clonotype came up many times. V is TRBV10-3 and J is TRBJ2-1; TRBD2 agrees at 7 bases. The CDR3 spans 15 residues. Germline lookup yields CDR1 ENHRY and CDR2 SYGVKD. V gave up 10 bases and J gave up 7 bases; unmatched junction bases: 16. CDR3 in amino acids: CATLTEVAGLNEQFF. CDR3 bases: TGTGCCACCCTTACCGAGGTAGCGGGCCTGAATGAGCAGTTCTTC.

This clonotype occurred many times. An end of the junction differs from the germline gene, which may be a read error. CDR3 nucleotide sequence: TGTGCCAGCAGGGACAGGGGGTCATCTCCCGCTTTC. It specifies CASRDRGSSPAF. J is TRBJ2-7 and V is TRBV25-1, with 10 bases fitting TRBD1. Per the germline V gene, CDR1 is MGHDK and CDR2 is SYGVNS. The CDR3 runs to 12 residues.

This clonotype was counted at least ten times. The rearrangement uses TRBV27 and TRBJ1-6; D remains unclear. Between the trimmed V and J ends, which lost 2 bases and 15 bases, there was a span of 14 bases. Germline assignment: CDR1 MNHEY and CDR2 SMNVEV (reference sequence). The CDR3 spans 13 residues. CDR3 in amino acids: CASSLKPWTRLHF. Here the CDR3 DNA reads TGTGCCAGCAGTTTAAAGCCATGGACTCGCCTCCACTTT.

This chain uses TRBV9 with TRBJ2-5; 7 bases agree with TRBD2. The CDR3 covers 15 residues. In germline, CDR1 is SGDLS, CDR2 YYNGEE. J was trimmed by 4 bases and V by 0 bases; bases with no gene match: 6. In DNA, the CDR3 is TGTGCCAGCAGCGTAGCGGCTAGCGGAGCAGAGACCCAGTACTTC. Residues: CASSVAASGAETQYF.

This clonotype showed up many times. The chain carries TRBV29-1 and TRBJ2-1; 13 bases fit TRBD2. Per germline, CDR1 SQVTM and CDR2 ANQGSEA. The CDR3 is 14 amino acids. V trimming: 3 bases; J trimming: 4 bases; junction bases outside the gene matches: 0. The CDR3 coding sequence is TGCAGCGTTGAGACTAGCGGGAGGTACAATGAGCAGTTCTTC. Protein: CSVETSGRYNEQFF.

This clonotype was recorded a few times. This chain connects TRBV6-5 to TRBJ2-1, with D possibly TRBD1 on 6 matching bases. V gave up 0 bases and J gave up 1 base, with 13 bases separating them. This CDR3 region has 17 residues. The germline CDR1 and CDR2 sequences are MNHEY and SVGAGI. CDR3 region: CASSYSRGTASYNEQFF. Here the CDR3 DNA reads TGTGCCAGCAGTTACTCGAGGGGGACGGCGTCCTACAATGAGCAGTTCTTC.

There are many counts of this clonotype. The chain carries TRBV7-9 and TRBJ2-6; D not certain. There are 17 residues in the CDR3. Germline V gene lookup returns CDR1 SEHNR and CDR2 FQNEAQ (reference sequence). V dropped 0 bases and J dropped 0 bases, with 9 bases sitting between them. The CDR3 nucleotides are TGTGCCAGCAGCTTAGCCGGCCCTTACTCTGGGGCCAACGTCCTGACTTTC. Its translation is CASSLAGPYSGANVLTF.